One and the same sample provided the 17 T cell receptor beta chains below, sequenced in a study of human CD8 memory T cell subsets. Progenitor exhausted-like CD8+ memory cells (TPEX) were CCR7+ PD-1+ TIGIT+. By UMI-labeled 5' RACE, the TCR beta libraries were made. After re-calling the 5' RACE reads, TCRdb lists one entry per CDR3 protein, DNA absent. The sample holds 5,500 to 7,000 distinct CDR3 sequences. The sequenced sample consisted of CD8+ T cells from PBMCs. The receptor set was obtained from a human donor in good health.

The V and J genes are TRBV18 and TRBJ2-7; TCRdb's D call of TRBD2 is untestable without DNA. The CDR3 length is 16 residues. Germline assignment: CDR1 KGHSH and CDR2 LQKENI. The CDR3: CASSPSGRALPYEQYF.

The CDR3: CASSTGTGSSYNEQFF. The rearrangement uses TRBV11-2 and TRBJ2-1; TCRdb picks TRBD1, but there is no DNA to check that call. The germline CDR1 and CDR2 sequences are SGHAT and FQNNGV. The CDR3 sequence is 16 residues long.

This chain connects TRBV7-8 to TRBJ2-1; the D gene TCRdb calls, TRBD2, cannot be checked with no DNA. The CDR3 has 14 amino acids. From germline, CDR1 is SGHVS and CDR2 FQNEAQ. CDR3 sequence: CASSLAGTSGAMFF.

V and J are TRBV7-6 and TRBJ2-1; the D gene TCRdb calls, TRBD2, cannot be checked with no DNA. The CDR3 is made up of 12 amino acids. Germline V gene data show CDR1 as SGHVS and CDR2 as FNYEAQ. CDR3 sequence: CASSLKRDEQFF.

The rearrangement uses TRBV10-2 and TRBJ1-5. CDR3 length equals 14 residues. Germline V gene lookup returns CDR1 WSHSY and CDR2 SAAADI. The CDR3 reads CASSEDVSNQPQHF.

The genes are TRBV7-9 and TRBJ2-7; TCRdb's D call of TRBD1 is untestable without DNA. This CDR3 contains 12 residues. Germline CDR1 and CDR2: SEHNR and FQNEAQ (reference sequence). The CDR3: CASNPGGGEQYF.

The CDR3 spells CSVEDGGYEQYF. The gene calls are TRBV29-1 and TRBJ2-7; TCRdb proposes TRBD1, but this gene call is untestable without DNA. CDR3 size: 12 residues. The V gene's germline CDR1 is SQVTM and CDR2 ANQGSEA.

The chain employs TRBV4-1 and TRBJ1-5. The CDR3 extends over 17 amino acids. Germline assignment: CDR1 MGHRA and CDR2 YSYEKL. The chain's CDR3 is CASSQEGGSYSNQPQHF.

This clonotype is identified as medium-sized (0.01 to 0.1%) from frequency. V and J are TRBV20-1 and TRBJ1-5; checking the TCRdb D call of TRBD1 is not possible without DNA. There are 15 residues in the CDR3. CDR1 is DFQATT and CDR2 is SNEGSKA in the germline V gene (reference sequence). The chain's CDR3 is CSAMKDFAPNQPQHF.

The CDR3 loop reads CASSTAELGRDTQYF. V gene TRBV28 combines with J gene TRBJ2-3; there is no DNA to check the TCRdb D call of TRBD2. This CDR3 is built from 15 residues. Germline CDR1 MDHEN, CDR2 SYDVKM.

The rearrangement links TRBV28 to TRBJ2-2; with no DNA, the TCRdb D assignment of TRBD1 cannot be verified. Germline CDR1 and CDR2: MDHEN and SYDVKM. This CDR3 spans 15 amino acids. The CDR3 region is CASSFRQPNTGELFF.

The chain uses TRBV28 and TRBJ2-7; TCRdb returns TRBD1, unconfirmable since there is no DNA. Germline V gene lookup returns CDR1 MDHEN and CDR2 SYDVKM. The CDR3 loop spans 13 amino acids. The CDR3 loop reads CASSFSVGTQQYF.

The V call is TRBV5-1, the J call TRBJ1-4. The CDR3 runs 15 residues. The germline V gene encodes CDR1 SGHRS and CDR2 YFSETQ. The CDR3 spells CASSWMGATNEKLFF.

This chain joins TRBV10-2 and TRBJ1-5; the TRBD1 assignment by TCRdb is unverifiable without DNA. The CDR3 contains 15 residues. CDR1 is WSHSY and CDR2 is SAAADI in the germline V gene. CDR3: CASSTGTVSNQPQHF.

The rearrangement links TRBV12-3 or TRBV12-4 to TRBJ1-1. This CDR3 has 13 residues. This CDR3 reads CASSLGSWTEAFF.

Its frequency marks this clonotype as medium-sized. This chain joins TRBV6-5 and TRBJ1-2; checking the TCRdb D call of TRBD1 is not possible without DNA. Germline loops: CDR1 MNHEY, CDR2 SVGAGI. This CDR3 has 15 residues. The CDR3 sequence: CASSSQGGANYGYTF.

The chain recombines TRBV30 with TRBJ2-3. Germline assignment: CDR1 GTSNPN and CDR2 SVGIG (reference sequence). The CDR3 is made up of 11 amino acids. CDR3 region: CACHRRDTQYF.